This record looks at one T cell receptor beta chain sequence and its context. This entry comes from a study of control samples from healthy donors and cancer patients. The CDR3 length is 14 residues. Germline CDR1 and CDR2: SGHNT and YYREEE (reference sequence). Trimming cost V 0 bases and J 8 bases, with 12 bases left between them. Assay used: immunoSEQ multiplex PCR; TCRdb lists only in-frame clones, some missing. The data contain tens of thousands of clones, roughly 87% of them singletons. The specimen was blood. The chain recombines TRBV5-4 with TRBJ2-1; D might be TRBD1 (5 bases). This receptor was obtained from a woman between 50 and 59 years old in good health. Here the CDR3 DNA reads TGTGCCAGCAGCTTGGAGGGGTTCGGCCATGAGCAGTTCTTC. Translating it yields CASSLEGFGHEQFF.